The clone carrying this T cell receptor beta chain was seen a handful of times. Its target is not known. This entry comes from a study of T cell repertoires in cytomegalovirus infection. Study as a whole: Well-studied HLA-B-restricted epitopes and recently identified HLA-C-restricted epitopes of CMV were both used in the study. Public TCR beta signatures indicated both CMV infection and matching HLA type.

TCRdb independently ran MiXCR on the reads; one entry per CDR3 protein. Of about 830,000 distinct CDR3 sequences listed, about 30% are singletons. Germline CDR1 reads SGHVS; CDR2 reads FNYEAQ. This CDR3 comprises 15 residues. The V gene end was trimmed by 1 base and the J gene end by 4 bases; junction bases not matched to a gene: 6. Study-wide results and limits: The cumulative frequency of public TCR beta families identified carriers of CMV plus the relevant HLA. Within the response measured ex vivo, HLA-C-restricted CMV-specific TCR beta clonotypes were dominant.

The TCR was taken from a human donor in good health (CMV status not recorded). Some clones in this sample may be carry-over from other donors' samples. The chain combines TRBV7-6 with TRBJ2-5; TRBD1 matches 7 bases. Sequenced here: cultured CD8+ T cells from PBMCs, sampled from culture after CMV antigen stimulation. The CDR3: CASSLGQGYRETQYF. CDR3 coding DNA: TGTGCCAGCAGCTTAGGACAGGGCTACCGAGAGACCCAGTACTTC.